Below are 9 T cell receptor beta chains sequenced from a single sample in a study of blood T cell repertoires in COVID-19. Here immunoSEQ multiplex PCR was the method, and the copy in TCRdb shows in-frame clones only, minus some. Of roughly 290,000 clones listed, approximately 83% are singletons. The specimen sequenced was peripheral blood. Source of these receptors: a person aged 70 to 85 with COVID-19, enrolled during active disease.

The rearrangement joins TRBV4-2 to TRBJ2-1, with a possible D match to TRBD2 (6 bases). CDR1 and CDR2 from the germline V gene are LGHNA and YNFKEQ. This CDR3 has 16 amino acids. Trimming took 0 bases from V and 2 from J, leaving 11 bases between them. The CDR3 nucleotides read TGTGCCAGCAGCCAAGATCCGCGGGGTACCTACAATGAGCAGTTCTTC. Translated: CASSQDPRGTYNEQFF.

This clone was seen only a few times. V is TRBV5-6 and J is TRBJ2-7; D call uncertain. The V gene's germline CDR1 is SGHDT and CDR2 YYEEEE. This CDR3 has 15 amino acids. V was trimmed by 0 bases and J by 0 bases, leaving 10 bases between them. The DNA for the CDR3 is TGTGCCAGCAGCTTGGCGCAGCGCTCCTCCTACGAGCAGTACTTC. Translated, it gives CASSLAQRSSYEQYF.

This rearrangement joins TRBV7-2 to TRBJ2-1; 9 bases map to TRBD2. V was pared by 7 bases and J by 4 bases, with 8 bases of the junction left unmatched. The CDR3 spans 15 residues. Germline values: CDR1 SGHTA, CDR2 FQGNSA. CDR3 in DNA: TGTGCCAGCAAGCGGGGGGCTAGCGGATACAATGAGCAGTTCTTC. It encodes CASKRGASGYNEQFF.

The chain links TRBV30 to TRBJ2-1; TRBD2 matches 9 bases. This CDR3 is built from 15 residues. CDR1 is GTSNPN, CDR2 SVGIG, per germline (reference sequence). V lost 3 bases and J lost 9; bases outside the gene matches: 12. CDR3 region: CAWSQRGSGSSEQFF. CDR3 in DNA: TGTGCCTGGAGCCAGAGGGGTAGCGGGAGCTCTGAGCAGTTCTTC.

CDR3 amino acids: CASSLRRHETQYF. In nucleotides, the CDR3 is TGTGCCAGCAGCTTACGCAGGCATGAGACCCAGTACTTC. The chain carries TRBV13 and TRBJ2-5; D remains ambiguous. The germline CDR1 and CDR2 sequences are PRHDT and FYEKMQ (reference sequence). The V end was cut by 2 bases, the J end by 5 bases, with 9 bases between. This CDR3 contains 13 residues.

CDR3 sequence reads: CASSLGRGEQYF. CDR3 DNA sequence: TGTGCCAGCAGCTTAGGGAGGGGTGAGCAGTACTTC. This rearrangement joins TRBV7-2 to TRBJ2-7, with D possibly TRBD2 on 6 matching bases. The length of the CDR3 is 12 residues. CDR1 is SGHTA and CDR2 is FQGNSA in the germline V gene. The V end lost 1 base, the J end lost 7 bases, and 8 bases lay between the germline ends.

The chain links TRBV5-1 to TRBJ2-7; D is unclear. The CDR3 runs to 16 residues. V lost 4 bases to trimming and J lost 5 bases, with 22 bases between them. Looked up from germline, CDR1 is SGHRS and CDR2 is YFSETQ. The CDR3 bases are TGCGCCAGCAGCCCCGCGGTCAGAATCCCCGGAGACGAGCAGTACTTC. The encoded protein is CASSPAVRIPGDEQYF.

The chain has TRBV11-2 and TRBJ1-2, with 7 positions matching TRBD1. The junction had 5 bases not matched to a gene; V was cut back by 5 bases and J by 8 bases. Germline-derived CDR1 and CDR2 are SGHAT and FQNNGV. The CDR3 has 12 residues. The CDR3 DNA is TGTGCCAGCAGCCCGACAGGGAAAGGCTACACCTTC. Translation gives CASSPTGKGYTF.

J is TRBJ1-2 and V is TRBV5-6; 7 nucleotides agree with TRBD1. This CDR3 comprises 17 residues. V was pared by 4 bases and J by 3 bases, with 15 bases of the junction left unmatched. Per germline, CDR1 SGHDT and CDR2 YYEEEE. The DNA of the CDR3 is TGTGCCAGCAGCACTGGGGTTTGGGACAGCTCATACTATGGCTACACCTTC. This encodes CASSTGVWDSSYYGYTF.